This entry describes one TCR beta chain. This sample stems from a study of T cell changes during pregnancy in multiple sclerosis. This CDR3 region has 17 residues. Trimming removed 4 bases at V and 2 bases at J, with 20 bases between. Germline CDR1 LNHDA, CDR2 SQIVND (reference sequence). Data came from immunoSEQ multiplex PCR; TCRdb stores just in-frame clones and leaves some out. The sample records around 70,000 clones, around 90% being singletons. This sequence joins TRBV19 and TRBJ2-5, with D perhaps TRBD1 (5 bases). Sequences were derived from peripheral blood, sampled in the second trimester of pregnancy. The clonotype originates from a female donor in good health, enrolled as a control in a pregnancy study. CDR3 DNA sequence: TGTGCCAGTAGTAGCCAAGGGGCCCCAATAACACAAGAGACCCAGTACTTC. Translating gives CASSSQGAPITQETQYF.